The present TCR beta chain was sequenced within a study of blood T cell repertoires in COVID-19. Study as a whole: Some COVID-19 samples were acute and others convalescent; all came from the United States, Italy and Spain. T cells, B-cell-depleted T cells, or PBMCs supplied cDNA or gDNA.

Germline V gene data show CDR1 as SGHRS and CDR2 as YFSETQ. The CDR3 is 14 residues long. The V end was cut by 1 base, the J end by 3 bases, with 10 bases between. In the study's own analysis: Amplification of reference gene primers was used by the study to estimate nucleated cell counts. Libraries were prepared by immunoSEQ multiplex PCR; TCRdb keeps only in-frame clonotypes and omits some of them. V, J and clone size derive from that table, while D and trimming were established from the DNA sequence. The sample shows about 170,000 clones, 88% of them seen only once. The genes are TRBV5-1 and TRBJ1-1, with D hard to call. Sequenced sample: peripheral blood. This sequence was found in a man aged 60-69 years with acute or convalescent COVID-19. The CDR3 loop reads CASSLRVGDTEAFF. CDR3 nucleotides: TGCGCCAGCAGCTTGCGGGTCGGAGACACTGAAGCTTTCTTT.